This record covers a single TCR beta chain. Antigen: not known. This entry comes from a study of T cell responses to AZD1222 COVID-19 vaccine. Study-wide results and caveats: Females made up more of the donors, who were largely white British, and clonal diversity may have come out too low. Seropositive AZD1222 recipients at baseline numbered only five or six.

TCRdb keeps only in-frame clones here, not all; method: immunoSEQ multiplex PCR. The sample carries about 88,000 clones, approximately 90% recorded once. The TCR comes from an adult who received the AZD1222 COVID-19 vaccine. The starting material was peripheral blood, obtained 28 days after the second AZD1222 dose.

The CDR3 DNA is TGCGCCAGCACCCGCACCGGGACAGGAAATGAAAAACTGTTTTTT. Its translation is CASTRTGTGNEKLFF. The rearrangement links TRBV4-1 to TRBJ1-4; 8 nucleotides agree with TRBD1. J gave up 5 bases and V 7 bases, and 9 bases lay outside the gene matches. There are 15 residues in the CDR3. Per the germline V gene, CDR1 is MGHRA and CDR2 is YSYEKL.